Listed below are T cell receptor beta chains from one sample, sequenced in a study of follicular helper T cells after annual influenza vaccination. Measured with immunoSEQ multiplex PCR; TCRdb has only the in-frame clones, and not every one. The sample consists of roughly 2,000 clones, over 75% of them appearing once. The sample here was CXCR5- memory CD4+ T cells sorted from blood, taken on the day of influenza vaccination. The receptors stem from an adult who received the influenza vaccine. CDR3s include the opening cysteine and the closing phenylalanine or tryptophan. D genes are given only for firm matches. Clone size is not always given. Where it is, it says once, few, many or a class for expanded clones.

length: 15; D: TRBD1; size: .; J: TRBJ2-1; V: TRBV27; DNA: TGTGCCAGCAGTTTAGGGACAGGGGGGTACAATGAGCAGTTCTTC; CDR3: CASSLGTGGYNEQFF
length: 12; D: .; size: .; J: TRBJ2-7; V: TRBV6-6; DNA: TGTGCCAGCACTGGAGAGGTCTACGAGCAGTACTTC; CDR3: CASTGEVYEQYF
length: 13; D: .; size: .; J: TRBJ1-5; V: TRBV19; DNA: TGTGCCAGTAGTATGGGCCATGGTCAGCCCCAGCATTTT; CDR3: CASSMGHGQPQHF
length: 14; D: .; size: .; J: TRBJ2-1; V: TRBV28; DNA: TGTGCCAGCATGAGGGCAGTATCCTACAATGAGCAGTTCTTC; CDR3: CASMRAVSYNEQFF
length: 19; D: TRBD1; size: .; J: TRBJ1-5; V: TRBV19; DNA: TGTGCCAGTACCGGACCTCCCGGGACAGGCTTAGGGGGGGATCAGCCCCAGCATTTT; CDR3: CASTGPPGTGLGGDQPQHF
length: 16; D: TRBD1; size: .; J: TRBJ2-7; V: TRBV28; DNA: TGTGCCAGCAGGTACCGGGGACAGGGGTGGGGGAACGAGCAGTACTTC; CDR3: CASRYRGQGWGNEQYF
length: 14; D: TRBD1; size: .; J: TRBJ2-5; V: TRBV6-1; DNA: TGTGCCAGCAGTCGAGACAGGGCCCAAGAGACCCAGTACTTC; CDR3: CASSRDRAQETQYF
length: 14; D: .; size: .; J: TRBJ2-1; V: TRBV7-2; DNA: TGTGCCAGCAGCTTACTAGGGCCGGCCAATGAGCAGTTCTTC; CDR3: CASSLLGPANEQFF
length: 14; D: .; size: .; J: TRBJ1-2; V: TRBV28; DNA: TGTGCCAGCAGCCAATACACTCAGAACTATGGCTACACCTTC; CDR3: CASSQYTQNYGYTF
length: 15; D: .; size: .; J: TRBJ1-3; V: TRBV2; DNA: TGTGCCAGCAGTGGTGTGACCGTCTCAGGAAACACCATATATTTT; CDR3: CASSGVTVSGNTIYF
length: 14; D: TRBD2; size: .; J: TRBJ2-5; V: TRBV18; DNA: TGTGCCAGCTCACCGGGAGGGACCCAAGAGACCCAGTACTTC; CDR3: CASSPGGTQETQYF
length: 16; D: TRBD2; size: .; J: TRBJ2-1; V: TRBV27; DNA: TGTGCCAGCAGTTTATCGCGACTAGCGGGAGGTAATGAGCAGTTCTTC; CDR3: CASSLSRLAGGNEQFF
length: 17; D: .; size: .; J: TRBJ1-5; V: TRBV28; DNA: TGTGCCAGCAGTTTAGGGCCCGCCCTCTATAGCAATCAGCCCCAGCATTTT; CDR3: CASSLGPALYSNQPQHF
length: 23; D: .; size: .; J: TRBJ1-5; V: TRBV28; DNA: TGTGCCAGCAGTTTATACCTACCCCGATCTTTAAACCCGAGGAGGCAGACCTTTCAGCCCCAGCATTTT; CDR3: CASSLYLPRSLNPRRQTFQPQHF
length: 17; D: TRBD1; size: .; J: TRBJ2-2; V: TRBV19; DNA: TGTGCCAGTAGTACGCGGCCGGGACAGGGGAACACCGGGGAGCTGTTTTTT; CDR3: CASSTRPGQGNTGELFF
length: 13; D: .; size: .; J: TRBJ2-3; V: TRBV27; DNA: TGTGCCAGCAGTTTGAGGGGAGCAGATACGCAGTATTTT; CDR3: CASSLRGADTQYF
length: 14; D: TRBD1; size: .; J: TRBJ2-3; V: TRBV18; DNA: TGTGCCAGCTCACCGGGGACAGGGCGGGATACGCAGTATTTT; CDR3: CASSPGTGRDTQYF
length: 13; D: .; size: .; J: TRBJ1-2; V: TRBV18; DNA: TGTGCCAGCTCACCGGGTACAGAATATGGCTACACCTTC; CDR3: CASSPGTEYGYTF
length: 14; D: .; size: .; J: TRBJ1-1; V: TRBV5-5; DNA: TGTGCCAGCAGCTTGGTGGGGGAGGGCACTGAAGCTTTCTTT; CDR3: CASSLVGEGTEAFF
length: 12; D: .; size: once; J: TRBJ2-7; V: TRBV2; DNA: TGTGCCAGCAAACAGTACTCCTACGAGCAGTACTTC; CDR3: CASKQYSYEQYF
length: 15; D: TRBD2; size: .; J: TRBJ2-5; V: TRBV7-8; DNA: TGTGCCAGCCTCAAGCGGGGCGGAGGGATAGAGACCCAGTACTTC; CDR3: CASLKRGGGIETQYF
length: 13; D: TRBD1; size: .; J: TRBJ2-1; V: TRBV7-9; DNA: TGTGCCAGCAGTCGGACAGGGGAGGATGAGCAGTTCTTC; CDR3: CASSRTGEDEQFF
length: 14; D: .; size: .; J: TRBJ2-2; V: TRBV6-1; DNA: TGTGCCAGCGTCAGACAGACGAACACCGGGGAGCTGTTTTTT; CDR3: CASVRQTNTGELFF
length: 14; D: TRBD2; size: .; J: TRBJ2-1; V: TRBV19; DNA: TGTGCCAGTAGTCTTACGGGACTAGAGGGACTTCTGTTCTTC; CDR3: CASSLTGLEGLLFF
length: 15; D: .; size: once; J: TRBJ2-7; V: TRBV14; DNA: TGTGCCAGCAGCCGCCTTGGGAGTTCCTCCTACGAGCAGTACTTC; CDR3: CASSRLGSSSYEQYF
length: 13; D: .; size: .; J: TRBJ2-7; V: TRBV28; DNA: TGTGCCACCATTCGGGACACGGGCTACGAGCAGTACTTC; CDR3: CATIRDTGYEQYF
length: 16; D: TRBD2; size: .; J: TRBJ2-5; V: TRBV7-8; DNA: TGTGCCAGCAGCTTCCCCCCTAGCGGGAGTCGGGAGACCCAGTACTTC; CDR3: CASSFPPSGSRETQYF
length: 13; D: .; size: .; J: TRBJ1-2; V: TRBV19; DNA: TGTGCCAGTAGTATACCGGGGGCGGATGGCTACACCTTC; CDR3: CASSIPGADGYTF
length: 16; D: .; size: .; J: TRBJ2-6; V: TRBV27; DNA: TGTGCCAGCAGTTTATCGAAGGGATCTGGGGCCAACGTCCTGACTTTC; CDR3: CASSLSKGSGANVLTF
length: 15; D: TRBD1; size: once; J: TRBJ1-1; V: TRBV18; DNA: TGTGCCAGCTTGATGTCCCGGGACAGGGACACTGAAGCTTTCTTT; CDR3: CASLMSRDRDTEAFF
length: 13; D: .; size: .; J: TRBJ1-2; V: TRBV6-5; DNA: TGTGCCAGCAGTTACTCATCGGGGACTGGCTACACCTTC; CDR3: CASSYSSGTGYTF
length: 13; D: .; size: .; J: TRBJ1-1; V: TRBV30; DNA: TGTGCCTGGAGTGGTCGCGGGTTGGCTGAAGCTTTCTTT; CDR3: CAWSGRGLAEAFF